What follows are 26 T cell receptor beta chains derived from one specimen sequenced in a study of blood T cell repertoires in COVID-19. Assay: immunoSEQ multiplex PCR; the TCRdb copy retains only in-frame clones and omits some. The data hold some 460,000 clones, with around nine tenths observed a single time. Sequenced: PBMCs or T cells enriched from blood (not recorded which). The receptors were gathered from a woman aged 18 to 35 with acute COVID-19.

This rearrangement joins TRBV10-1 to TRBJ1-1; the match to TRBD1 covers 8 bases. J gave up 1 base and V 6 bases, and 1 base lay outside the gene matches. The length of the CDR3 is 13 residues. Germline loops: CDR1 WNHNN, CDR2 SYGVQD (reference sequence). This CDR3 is CASSRGQNTEAFF. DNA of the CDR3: TGCGCCAGCAGCAGGGGGCAGAACACTGAAGCTTTCTTT.

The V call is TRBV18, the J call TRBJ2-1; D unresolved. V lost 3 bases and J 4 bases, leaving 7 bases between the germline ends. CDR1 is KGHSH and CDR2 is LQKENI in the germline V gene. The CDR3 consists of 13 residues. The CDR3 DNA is TGTGCCAGCTCACCGACAAATTACAATGAGCAGTTCTTC. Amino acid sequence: CASSPTNYNEQFF.

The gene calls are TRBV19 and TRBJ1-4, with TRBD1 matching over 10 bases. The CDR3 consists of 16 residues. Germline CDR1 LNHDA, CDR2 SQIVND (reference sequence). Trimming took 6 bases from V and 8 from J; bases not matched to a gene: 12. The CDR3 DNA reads TGTGCCAGTAGCCACGGAAAGGGGACAGGGGTCGAAAAACTGTTTTTT. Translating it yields CASSHGKGTGVEKLFF.

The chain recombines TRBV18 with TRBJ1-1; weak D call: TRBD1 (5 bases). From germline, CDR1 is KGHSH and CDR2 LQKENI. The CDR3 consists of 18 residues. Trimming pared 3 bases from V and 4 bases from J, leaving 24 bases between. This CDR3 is CASSPQGGDSPRGTEAFF. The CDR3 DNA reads TGTGCCAGCTCACCTCAAGGAGGGGACTCGCCGAGGGGCACTGAAGCTTTCTTT.

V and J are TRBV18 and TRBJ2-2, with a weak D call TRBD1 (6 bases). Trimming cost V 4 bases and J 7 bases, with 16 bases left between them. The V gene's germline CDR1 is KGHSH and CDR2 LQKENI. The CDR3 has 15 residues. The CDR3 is CASSLRGWFGGELFF. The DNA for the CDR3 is TGTGCCAGCTCACTCAGGGGATGGTTCGGCGGGGAGCTGTTTTTT.

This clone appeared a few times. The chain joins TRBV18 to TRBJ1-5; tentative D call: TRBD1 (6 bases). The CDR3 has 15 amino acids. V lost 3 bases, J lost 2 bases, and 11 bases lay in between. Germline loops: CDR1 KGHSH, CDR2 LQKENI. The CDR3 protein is CASSPQGYGNQPQHF. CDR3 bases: TGTGCCAGCTCACCGCAGGGGTACGGCAATCAGCCCCAGCATTTT.

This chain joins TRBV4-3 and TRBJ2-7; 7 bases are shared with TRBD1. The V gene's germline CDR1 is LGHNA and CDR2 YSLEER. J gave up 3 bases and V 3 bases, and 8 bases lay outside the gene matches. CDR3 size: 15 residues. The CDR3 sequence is CASSQEPGQFYEQYF. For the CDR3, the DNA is TGCGCCAGCAGCCAGGAACCGGGACAGTTCTACGAGCAGTACTTC.

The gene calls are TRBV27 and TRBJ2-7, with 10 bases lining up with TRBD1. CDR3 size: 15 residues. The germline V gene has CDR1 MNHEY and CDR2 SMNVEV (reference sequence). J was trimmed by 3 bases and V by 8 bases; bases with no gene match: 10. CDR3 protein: CASGEVGQGFYEQYF. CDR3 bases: TGTGCCAGCGGGGAAGTGGGACAGGGGTTCTACGAGCAGTACTTC.

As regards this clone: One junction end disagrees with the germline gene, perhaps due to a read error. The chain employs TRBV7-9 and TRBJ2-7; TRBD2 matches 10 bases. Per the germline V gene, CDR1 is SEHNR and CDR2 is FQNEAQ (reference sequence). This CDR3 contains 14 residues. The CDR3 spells CASSLAGANDEQYF. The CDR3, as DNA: TGTGCCAGCAGCCTAGCGGGAGCCAATGACGAGCAGTACTTC.

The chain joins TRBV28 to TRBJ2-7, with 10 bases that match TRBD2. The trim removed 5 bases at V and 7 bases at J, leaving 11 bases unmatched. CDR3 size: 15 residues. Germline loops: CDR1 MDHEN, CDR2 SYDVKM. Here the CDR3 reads CASSIGASGSLEQYF. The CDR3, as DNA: TGTGCCAGCAGTATTGGGGCTAGCGGGAGTTTAGAGCAGTACTTC.

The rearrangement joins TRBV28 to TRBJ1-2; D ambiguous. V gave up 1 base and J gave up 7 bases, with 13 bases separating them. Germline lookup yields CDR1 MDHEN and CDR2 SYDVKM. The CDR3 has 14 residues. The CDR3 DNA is TGTGCCAGCAGTTTATTGGGAGGAGTCGGTGGCTACACCTTC. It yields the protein CASSLLGGVGGYTF.

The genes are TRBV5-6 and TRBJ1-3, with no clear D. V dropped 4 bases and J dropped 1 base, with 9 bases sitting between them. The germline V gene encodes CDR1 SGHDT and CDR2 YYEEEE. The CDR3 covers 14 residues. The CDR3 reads CASSQRASGNTIYF. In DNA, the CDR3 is TGTGCCAGCAGCCAGCGAGCTTCTGGAAACACCATATATTTT.

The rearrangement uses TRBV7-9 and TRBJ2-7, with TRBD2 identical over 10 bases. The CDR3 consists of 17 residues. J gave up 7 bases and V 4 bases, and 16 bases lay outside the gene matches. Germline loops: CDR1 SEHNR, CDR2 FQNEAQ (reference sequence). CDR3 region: CASSSTKREGTLGEQYF. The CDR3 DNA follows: TGTGCCAGCAGCTCTACTAAGCGGGAGGGAACTTTAGGGGAGCAGTACTTC.

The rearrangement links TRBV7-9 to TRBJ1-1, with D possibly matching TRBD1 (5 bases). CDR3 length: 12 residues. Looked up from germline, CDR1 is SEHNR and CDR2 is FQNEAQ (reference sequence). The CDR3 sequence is CASQDMNTEAFF. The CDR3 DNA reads TGTGCGTCACAGGATATGAACACTGAAGCTTTCTTT.

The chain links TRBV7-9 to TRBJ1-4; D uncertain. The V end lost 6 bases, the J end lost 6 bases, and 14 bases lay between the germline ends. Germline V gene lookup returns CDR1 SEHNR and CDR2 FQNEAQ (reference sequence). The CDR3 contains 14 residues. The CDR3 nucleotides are TGTGCCAGCAGTCTTCCGGGGTCAGATGAAAAACTGTTTTTT. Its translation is CASSLPGSDEKLFF.

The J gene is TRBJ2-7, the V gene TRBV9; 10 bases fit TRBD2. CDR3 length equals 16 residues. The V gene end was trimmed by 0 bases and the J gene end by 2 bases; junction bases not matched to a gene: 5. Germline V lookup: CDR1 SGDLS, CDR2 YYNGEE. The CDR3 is CASSVGGTSATYEQYF. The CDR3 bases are TGTGCCAGCAGCGTAGGAGGGACTAGCGCCACCTACGAGCAGTACTTC.

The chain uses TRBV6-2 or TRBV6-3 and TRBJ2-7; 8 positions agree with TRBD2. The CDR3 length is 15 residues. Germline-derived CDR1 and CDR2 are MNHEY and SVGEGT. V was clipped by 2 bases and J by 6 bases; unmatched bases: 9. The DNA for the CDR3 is TGTGCCAGCAGTTACAGCGGGAGTTCTCAGGGCGAGCAGTACTTC. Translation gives CASSYSGSSQGEQYF.

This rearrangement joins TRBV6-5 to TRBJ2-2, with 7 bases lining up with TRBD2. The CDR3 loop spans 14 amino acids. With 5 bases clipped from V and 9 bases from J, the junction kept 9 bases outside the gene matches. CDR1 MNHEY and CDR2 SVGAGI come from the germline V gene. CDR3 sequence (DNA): TGTGCCAGCAGTAACAACGGACTAGTTTGGGAGCTGTTTTTT. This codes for CASSNNGLVWELFF.

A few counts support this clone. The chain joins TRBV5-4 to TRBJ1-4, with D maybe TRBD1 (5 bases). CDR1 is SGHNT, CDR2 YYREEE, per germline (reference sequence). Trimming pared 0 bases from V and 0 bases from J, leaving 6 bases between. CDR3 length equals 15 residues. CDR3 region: CASSLATATNEKLFF. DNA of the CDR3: TGTGCCAGCAGCTTGGCGACAGCAACTAATGAAAAACTGTTTTTT.

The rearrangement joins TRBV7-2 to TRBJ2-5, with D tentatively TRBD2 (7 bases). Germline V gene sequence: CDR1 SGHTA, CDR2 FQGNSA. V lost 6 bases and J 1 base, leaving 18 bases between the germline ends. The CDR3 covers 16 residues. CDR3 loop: CASSLLRGAVQETQYF. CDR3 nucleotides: TGTGCCAGCAGTCTACTCCGGGGGGCAGTCCAAGAGACCCAGTACTTC. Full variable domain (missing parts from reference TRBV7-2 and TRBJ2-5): GAGVSQSPSNKVTEKGKDVELRCDPISGHTALYWYRQSLGQGLEFLIYFQGNSAPDKSGLPSDRFSAERTGGSVSTLTIQRTQQEDSAVYLCASSLLRGAVQETQYFGPGTRLLVL.

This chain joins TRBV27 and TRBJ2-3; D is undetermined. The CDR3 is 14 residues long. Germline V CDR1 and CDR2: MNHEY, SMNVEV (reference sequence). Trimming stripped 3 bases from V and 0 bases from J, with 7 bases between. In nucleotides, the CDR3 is TGTGCCAGCAGTTTTGGCGGCAGCACAGATACGCAGTATTTT. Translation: CASSFGGSTDTQYF.

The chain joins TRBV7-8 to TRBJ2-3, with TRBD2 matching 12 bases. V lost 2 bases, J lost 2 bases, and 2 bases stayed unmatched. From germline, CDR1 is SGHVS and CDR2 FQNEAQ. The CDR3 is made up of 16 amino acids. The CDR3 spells CASSLRLAGVTDTQYF. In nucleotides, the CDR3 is TGTGCCAGCAGCTTAAGACTAGCGGGAGTCACAGATACGCAGTATTTT.

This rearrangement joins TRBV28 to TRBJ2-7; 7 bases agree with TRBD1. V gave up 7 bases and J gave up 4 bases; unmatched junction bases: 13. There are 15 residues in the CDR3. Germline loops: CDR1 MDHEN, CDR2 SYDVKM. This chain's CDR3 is CASNSRGGAVYEQYF. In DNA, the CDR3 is TGTGCCAGCAACTCAAGAGGGGGCGCGGTATACGAGCAGTACTTC.

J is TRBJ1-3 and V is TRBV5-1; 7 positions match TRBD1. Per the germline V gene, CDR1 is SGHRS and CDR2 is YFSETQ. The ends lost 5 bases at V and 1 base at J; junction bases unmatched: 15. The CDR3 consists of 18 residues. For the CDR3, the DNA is TGCGCCAGCAGTCATAGACAGGGTGGAACGGGGTCTGGAAACACCATATATTTT. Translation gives CASSHRQGGTGSGNTIYF.

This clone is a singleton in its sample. CDR3 residues: CASSAGQGYGELFF. The CDR3 DNA is TGTGCCAGCAGCGCCGGACAGGGCTACGGGGAGCTGTTTTTT. The genes are TRBV6-4 and TRBJ2-2; 8 nucleotides line up with TRBD1. Germline V gene lookup returns CDR1 MRHNA and CDR2 SNTAGT. The CDR3 is 14 amino acids. J was trimmed by 7 bases and V by 6 bases; bases with no gene match: 7.

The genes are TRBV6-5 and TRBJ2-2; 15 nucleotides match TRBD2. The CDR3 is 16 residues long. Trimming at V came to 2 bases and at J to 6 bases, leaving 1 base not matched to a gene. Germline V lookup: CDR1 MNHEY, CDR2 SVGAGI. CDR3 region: CASSYGLAGGPGELFF. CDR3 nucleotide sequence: TGTGCCAGCAGTTACGGACTAGCGGGAGGGCCCGGGGAGCTGTTTTTT.